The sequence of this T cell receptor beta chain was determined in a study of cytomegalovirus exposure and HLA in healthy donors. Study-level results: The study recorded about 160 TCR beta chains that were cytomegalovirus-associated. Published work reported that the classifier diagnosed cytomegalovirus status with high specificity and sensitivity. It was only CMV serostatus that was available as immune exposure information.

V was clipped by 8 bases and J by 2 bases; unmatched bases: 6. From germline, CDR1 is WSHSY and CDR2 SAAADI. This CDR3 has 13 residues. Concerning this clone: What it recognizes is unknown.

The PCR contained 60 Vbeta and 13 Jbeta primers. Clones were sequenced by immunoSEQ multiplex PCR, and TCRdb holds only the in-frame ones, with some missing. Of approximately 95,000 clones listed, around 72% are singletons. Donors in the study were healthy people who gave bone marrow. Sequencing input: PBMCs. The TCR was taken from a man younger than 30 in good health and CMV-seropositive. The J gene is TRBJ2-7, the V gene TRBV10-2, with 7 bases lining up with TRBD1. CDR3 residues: CASLDRRTYEQYF. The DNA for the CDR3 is TGCGCCAGCCTGGACAGGAGAACCTACGAGCAGTACTTC.